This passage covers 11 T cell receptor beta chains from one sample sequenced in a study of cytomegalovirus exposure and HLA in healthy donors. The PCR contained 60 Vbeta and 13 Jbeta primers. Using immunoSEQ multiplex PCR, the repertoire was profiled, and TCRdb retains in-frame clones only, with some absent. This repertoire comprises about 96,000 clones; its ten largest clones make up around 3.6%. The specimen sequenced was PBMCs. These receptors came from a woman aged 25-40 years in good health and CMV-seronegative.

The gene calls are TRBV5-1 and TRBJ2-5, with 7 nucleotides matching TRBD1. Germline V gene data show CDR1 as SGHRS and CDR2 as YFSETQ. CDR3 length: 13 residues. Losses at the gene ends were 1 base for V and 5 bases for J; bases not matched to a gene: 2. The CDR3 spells CASSLTGEETQYF. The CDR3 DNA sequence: TGCGCCAGCAGCTTGACAGGGGAGGAGACCCAGTACTTC.

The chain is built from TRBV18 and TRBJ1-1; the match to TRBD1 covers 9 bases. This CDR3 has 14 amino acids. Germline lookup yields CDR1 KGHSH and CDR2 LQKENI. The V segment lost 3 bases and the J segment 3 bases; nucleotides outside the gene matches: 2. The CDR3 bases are TGTGCCAGCTCACCGACAGGGGGGGACACTGAAGCTTTCTTT. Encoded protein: CASSPTGGDTEAFF.

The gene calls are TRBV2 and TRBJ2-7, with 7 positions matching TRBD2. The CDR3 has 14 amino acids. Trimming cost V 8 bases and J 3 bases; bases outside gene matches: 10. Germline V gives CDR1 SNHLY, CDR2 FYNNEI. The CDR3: CASLLGSGVYEQYF. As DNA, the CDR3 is TGTGCCAGCCTCTTGGGCAGCGGGGTCTACGAGCAGTACTTC.

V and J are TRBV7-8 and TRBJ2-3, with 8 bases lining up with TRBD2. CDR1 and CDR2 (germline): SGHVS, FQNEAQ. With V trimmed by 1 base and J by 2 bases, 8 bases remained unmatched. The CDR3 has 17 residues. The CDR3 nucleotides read TGTGCCAGCAGCTTAGTGTTTCGGGAGGGGAACACAGATACGCAGTATTTT. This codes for CASSLVFREGNTDTQYF.

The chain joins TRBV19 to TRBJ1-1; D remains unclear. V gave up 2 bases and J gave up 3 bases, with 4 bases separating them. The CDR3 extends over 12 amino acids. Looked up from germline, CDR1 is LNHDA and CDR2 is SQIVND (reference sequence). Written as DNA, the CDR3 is TGTGCCAGTAGTATACGAGACACTGAAGCTTTCTTT. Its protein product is CASSIRDTEAFF.

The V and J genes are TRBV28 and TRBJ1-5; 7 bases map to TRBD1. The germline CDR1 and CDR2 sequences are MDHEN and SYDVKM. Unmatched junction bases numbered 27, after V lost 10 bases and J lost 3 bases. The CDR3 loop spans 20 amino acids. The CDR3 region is CATLPTPGQTTLTSNQPQHF. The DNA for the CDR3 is TGTGCCACCTTACCCACGCCGGGACAGACTACCCTGACCTCCAATCAGCCCCAGCATTTT. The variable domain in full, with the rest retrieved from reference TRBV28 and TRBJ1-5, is DVKVTQSSRYLVKRTGEKVFLECVQDMDHENMFWYRQDPGLGLRLIYFSYDVKMKEKGDIPEGYSVSREKKERFSLILESASTNQTSMYLCATLPTPGQTTLTSNQPQHFGDGTRLSIL.

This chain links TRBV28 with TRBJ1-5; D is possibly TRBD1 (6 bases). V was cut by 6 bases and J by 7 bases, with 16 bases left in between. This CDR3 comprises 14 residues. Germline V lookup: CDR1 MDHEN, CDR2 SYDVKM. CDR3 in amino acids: CASRDSESYQPQHF. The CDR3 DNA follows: TGTGCCAGCAGGGACAGCGAGAGCTACCAGCCCCAGCATTTT. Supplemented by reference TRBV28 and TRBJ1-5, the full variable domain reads DVKVTQSSRYLVKRTGEKVFLECVQDMDHENMFWYRQDPGLGLRLIYFSYDVKMKEKGDIPEGYSVSREKKERFSLILESASTNQTSMYLCASRDSESYQPQHFGDGTRLSIL.

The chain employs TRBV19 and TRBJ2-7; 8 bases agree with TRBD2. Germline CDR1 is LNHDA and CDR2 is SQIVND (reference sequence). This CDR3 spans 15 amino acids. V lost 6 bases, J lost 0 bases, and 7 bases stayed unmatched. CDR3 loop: CASSFSGESSYEQYF. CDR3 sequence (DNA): TGTGCCAGTAGCTTTAGCGGGGAGAGCTCCTACGAGCAGTACTTC.

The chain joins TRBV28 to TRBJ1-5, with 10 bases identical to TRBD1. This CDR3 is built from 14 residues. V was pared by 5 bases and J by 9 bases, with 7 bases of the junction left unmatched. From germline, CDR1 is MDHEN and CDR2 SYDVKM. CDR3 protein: CASSKTGGQGPQHF. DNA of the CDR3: TGTGCCAGCAGTAAGACAGGGGGCCAGGGGCCCCAGCATTTT.

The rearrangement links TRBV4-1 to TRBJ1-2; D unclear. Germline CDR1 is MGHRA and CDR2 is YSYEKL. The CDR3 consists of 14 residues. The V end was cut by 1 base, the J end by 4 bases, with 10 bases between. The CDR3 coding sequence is TGCGCCAGCAGCCAAGTGCCAGTCCCCTATGGCTACACCTTC. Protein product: CASSQVPVPYGYTF.

The CDR3: CASSEFLNYGYTF. In DNA, the CDR3 is TGTGCCAGCAGTGAGTTCCTTAACTATGGCTACACCTTC. V gene TRBV6-1 combines with J gene TRBJ1-2; unclear D gene. The CDR3 consists of 13 residues. Germline CDR1 is MNHNS and CDR2 is SASEGT. V was pared by 3 bases and J by 1 base, with 6 bases between.